These T cell receptor beta chains were read from a single sample in a study of CD8+ T cells in alopecia areata. TCRdb's table, derived via immunoSEQ multiplex PCR, lists solely in-frame clones and lacks some. Here the sample spans approximately 150,000 clones, less than 75% being singletons. This specimen consisted of CD4+ T cells sorted from blood, obtained at approximately week 55, from a patient treated with tofacitinib. These TCRs come from a human donor with alopecia areata. Each CDR3 is given with its conserved first and last residue. The D gene is left open where the match is weak. Size values are once, few and many counts, or a class for expanded clones, and some rows have none.

D gene,clone size,J gene,V gene,CDR3 DNA,CDR3 protein
TRBD1,once,TRBJ1-4,TRBV7-9,TGTGCCAGCAGCGGCATGACAGGGCGGAATGAAAAACTGTTTTTT,CASSGMTGRNEKLFF
-,once,TRBJ1-2,TRBV29-1,TGCAGCGCCGGAGAGACACTGGGGGGCTACACCTTC,CSAGETLGGYTF
-,few,TRBJ2-7,TRBV29-1,TGCAGCGTAGCCGACAGCCGCTACGAGCAGTACTTC,CSVADSRYEQYF
-,few,TRBJ2-5,TRBV7-8,TGTGCCAGCAGCCTTTTTGGGACCCAGTACTTC,CASSLFGTQYF
-,-,TRBJ2-4,TRBV7-9,TGTGCCAGCAGCTCGCCGGATATTCAGTACTTC,CASSSPDIQYF
TRBD1,-,TRBJ2-5,TRBV5-1,TGCGCCAGCAGCCGCCGGGACAGATTAACGCAAGAGACCCAGTACTTC,CASSRRDRLTQETQYF
-,once,TRBJ1-5,TRBV7-8,TGTGCCAGCAGCTCGGACCCGGGCACTCAGCCCCAGCATTTT,CASSSDPGTQPQHF
-,-,TRBJ2-7,TRBV30,TGTGCCCTGGCAGGAGGGGAAGGGAGTAGGTACGAGCAGTACTTC,CALAGGEGSRYEQYF
-,-,TRBJ2-5,TRBV4-1,TGCGCCAGCAGCCAGAGCCCGACAAGCCAAGAGACCCAGTACTTC,CASSQSPTSQETQYF
-,-,TRBJ1-1,TRBV30,TGTGCCTGGAGTAGAACAGGGAACACTGAAGCTTTCTTT,CAWSRTGNTEAFF
-,-,TRBJ1-1,TRBV11-2,TGTGCCAGCAGCTTAGTCAGGGTGAACACTGAAGCTTTCTTT,CASSLVRVNTEAFF
TRBD1,-,TRBJ2-5,TRBV7-9,TGTGCCAGCAGCTTAAGGACAGGCCAAGAGACCCAGTACTTC,CASSLRTGQETQYF
TRBD1,-,TRBJ1-2,TRBV30,TGTGCCTCGGGACAGGGAAGCTATGGCTACACCTTC,CASGQGSYGYTF
TRBD1,-,TRBJ1-3,TRBV2,TGTGCCAGCAGGCCCGACAGGGTCGCTGGAAACACCATATATTTT,CASRPDRVAGNTIYF
TRBD1,-,TRBJ1-2,TRBV15,TGTGCCACCAGCAGGCCAGGACAGGGAGGGGGCTATGGCTACACCTTC,CATSRPGQGGGYGYTF
-,-,TRBJ1-1,TRBV29-1,TGCGGCGTAGTCCCGGGACCCCTAGTTTTAGGCACTGAAGCTTTCTTT,CGVVPGPLVLGTEAFF
-,-,TRBJ1-2,TRBV10-3,TGTGCCATCAGTCCCGGGGGCGGAGGAACTAACTATGGCTACACCTTC,CAISPGGGGTNYGYTF
-,-,TRBJ1-4,TRBV7-9,TGTGCCAGCAGCTTAGGACTCACAACTAATGAAAAACTGTTTTTT,CASSLGLTTNEKLFF
TRBD2,few,TRBJ2-7,TRBV2,TGTGCCAGCAGGGGACTAGTGGGCGAGCAGTACTTC,CASRGLVGEQYF
-,-,TRBJ1-1,TRBV14,TGTGCCAGCAGCCAAGTGCCCCTATCGGAAGCTTTCTTT,CASSQVPLSEAFF
TRBD2,few,TRBJ2-1,TRBV27,TGTGCCAGCCTGTCGCGGGGGGGCAATGAGCAGTTCTTC,CASLSRGGNEQFF
TRBD1,-,TRBJ1-6,TRBV25-1,TGTGCCAGCAGATCTCGGGACAGGGGCACCTCACCCCTCCACTTT,CASRSRDRGTSPLHF
-,-,TRBJ1-2,TRBV6-5,TGTGCCAGCAGTTACTCCCACGACAGCCGCTATGGCTACACCTTC,CASSYSHDSRYGYTF
-,-,TRBJ2-7,TRBV5-1,TGCGCCAGCAGCTTGGGTATGACAGACTCCTACGAGCAGTACTTC,CASSLGMTDSYEQYF
TRBD1,-,TRBJ2-3,TRBV5-1,TGCGCCAGCAGCCCTGGACAGGCCACAGATACGCAGTATTTT,CASSPGQATDTQYF
-,-,TRBJ2-2,TRBV7-3,TGTGCCAGCAGCCCCTATAAGGTCGGGGAGCTGTTTTTT,CASSPYKVGELFF